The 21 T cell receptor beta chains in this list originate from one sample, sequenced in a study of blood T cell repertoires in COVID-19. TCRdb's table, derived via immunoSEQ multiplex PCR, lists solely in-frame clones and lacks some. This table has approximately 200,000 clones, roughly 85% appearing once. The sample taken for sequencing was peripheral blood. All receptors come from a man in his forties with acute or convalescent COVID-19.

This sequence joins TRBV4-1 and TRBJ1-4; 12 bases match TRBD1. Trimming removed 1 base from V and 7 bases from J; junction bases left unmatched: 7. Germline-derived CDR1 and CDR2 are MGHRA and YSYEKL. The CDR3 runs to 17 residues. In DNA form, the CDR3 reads TGCGCCAGCAGCCAAGTATCCGGGACAGGGGGCAGTGAAAAACTGTTTTTT. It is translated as CASSQVSGTGGSEKLFF.

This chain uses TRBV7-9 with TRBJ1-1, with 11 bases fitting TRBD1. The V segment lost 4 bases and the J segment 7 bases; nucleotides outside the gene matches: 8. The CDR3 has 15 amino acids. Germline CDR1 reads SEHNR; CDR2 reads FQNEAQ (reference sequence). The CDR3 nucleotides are TGTGCCAGCAGCTCCGGACAGGGGGCGATTGGTGAAGCTTTCTTT. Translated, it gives CASSSGQGAIGEAFF.

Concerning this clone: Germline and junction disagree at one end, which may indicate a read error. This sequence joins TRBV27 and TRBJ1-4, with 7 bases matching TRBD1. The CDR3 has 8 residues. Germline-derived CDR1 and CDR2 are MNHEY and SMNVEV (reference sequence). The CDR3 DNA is TGTTCTACCCAGGACAGGATTTTT. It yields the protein CSTQDRIF. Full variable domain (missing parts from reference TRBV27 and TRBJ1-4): EAQVTQNPRYLITVTGKKLTVTCSQNMNHEYMSWYRQDPGLGLRQIYYSMNVEVTDKGDVPEGYKVSRKEKRNFPLILESPSPNQTSLYFCSTQDRIFGSGTQLSVL.

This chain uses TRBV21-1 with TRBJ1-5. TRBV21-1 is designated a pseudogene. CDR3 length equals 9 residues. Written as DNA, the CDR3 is TGTGCCAGCAGCAAAGGGCGGGACTTT. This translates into CASSKGRDF.

DNA of the CDR3: TGTGCCAGCAGCCATCTGGGGGGAGGCCCAACTAATGAAAAACTGTTTTTT. Translating it yields CASSHLGGGPTNEKLFF. The chain joins TRBV7-9 to TRBJ1-4, with a weak D call TRBD1 (5 bases). The CDR3 has 17 residues. CDR1 SEHNR and CDR2 FQNEAQ come from the germline V gene (reference sequence). V gave up 5 bases and J gave up 0 bases, with 16 bases separating them.

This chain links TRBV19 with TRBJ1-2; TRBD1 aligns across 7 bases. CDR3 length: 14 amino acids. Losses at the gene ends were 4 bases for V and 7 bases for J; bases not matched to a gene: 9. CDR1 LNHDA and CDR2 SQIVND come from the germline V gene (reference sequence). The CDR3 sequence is CASSSFQGGTGYTF. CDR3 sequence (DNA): TGTGCCAGTAGTAGTTTTCAGGGGGGTACTGGCTACACCTTC.

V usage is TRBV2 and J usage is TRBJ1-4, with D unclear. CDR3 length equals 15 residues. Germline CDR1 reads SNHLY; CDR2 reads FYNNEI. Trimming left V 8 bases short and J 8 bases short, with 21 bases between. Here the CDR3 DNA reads TGTGCCAGCCGATTCTCCGGGGAGTTTCCAGAAAAACTGTTTTTT. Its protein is CASRFSGEFPEKLFF.

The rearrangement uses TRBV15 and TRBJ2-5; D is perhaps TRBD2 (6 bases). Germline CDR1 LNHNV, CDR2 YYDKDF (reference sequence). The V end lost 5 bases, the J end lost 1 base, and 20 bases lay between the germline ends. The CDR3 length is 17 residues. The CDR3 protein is CATSPSPPSVPQETQYF. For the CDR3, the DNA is TGTGCCACCAGCCCTTCGCCCCCTAGCGTTCCCCAAGAGACCCAGTACTTC.

For the CDR3, the DNA is TGTGCCAGCAGCCGCGAGACAGATACGCAGTATTTT. This gives the protein CASSRETDTQYF. This chain connects TRBV9 to TRBJ2-3; D gene unclear. In germline, CDR1 is SGDLS, CDR2 YYNGEE. CDR3 size: 12 residues. V gave up 4 bases and J gave up 3 bases, with 6 bases separating them.

The CDR3 bases are TGTGCCAGCAGTGACGTCTACCGCACAGATACGCAGTATTTT. Translating gives CASSDVYRTDTQYF. V gene TRBV6-1 combines with J gene TRBJ2-3; D is unclear. Between the trimmed V and J ends, which lost 3 bases and 1 base, there was a span of 8 bases. The CDR3 is made up of 14 amino acids. Looked up from germline, CDR1 is MNHNS and CDR2 is SASEGT.

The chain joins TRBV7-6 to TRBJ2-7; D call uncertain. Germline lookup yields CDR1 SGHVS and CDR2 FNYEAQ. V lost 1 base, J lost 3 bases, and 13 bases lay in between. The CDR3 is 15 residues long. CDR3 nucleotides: TGTGCCAGCAGCTTAGTTCTCGGGTTCGTCTACGAGCAGTACTTC. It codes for CASSLVLGFVYEQYF.

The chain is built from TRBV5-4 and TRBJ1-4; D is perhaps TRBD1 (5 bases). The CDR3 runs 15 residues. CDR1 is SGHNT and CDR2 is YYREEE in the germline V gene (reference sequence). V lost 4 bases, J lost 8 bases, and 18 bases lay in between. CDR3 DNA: TGTGCCAGCAGCCCGGCAGGTGGACAAAGGGAAAAACTGTTTTTT. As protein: CASSPAGGQREKLFF. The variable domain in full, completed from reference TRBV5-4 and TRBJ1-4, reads ETGVTQSPTHLIKTRGQQVTLRCSSQSGHNTVSWYQQALGQGPQFIFQYYREEENGRGNFPPRFSGLQFPNYSSELNVNALELDDSALYLCASSPAGGQREKLFFGSGTQLSVL.

The CDR3 reads CASSPGEPGELFF. The CDR3 DNA follows: TGCGCCAGCAGCCCAGGGGAGCCCGGGGAGCTGTTTTTT. The rearrangement uses TRBV5-1 and TRBJ2-2, with a possible D match to TRBD1 (6 bases). The CDR3 is 13 residues long. Trimming removed 4 bases at V and 6 bases at J, with 10 bases between. The germline V gene encodes CDR1 SGHRS and CDR2 YFSETQ. Full variable domain (remainder filled in from reference TRBV5-1 and TRBJ2-2): KAGVTQTPRYLIKTRGQQVTLSCSPISGHRSVSWYQQTPGQGLQFLFEYFSETQRNKGNFPGRFSGRQFSNSRSEMNVSTLELGDSALYLCASSPGEPGELFFGEGSRLTVL.

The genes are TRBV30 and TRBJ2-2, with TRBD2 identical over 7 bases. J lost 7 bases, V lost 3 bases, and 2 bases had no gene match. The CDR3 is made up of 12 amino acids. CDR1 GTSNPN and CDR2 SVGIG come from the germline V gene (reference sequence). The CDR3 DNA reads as TGTGCCTGGAGCGGGGGGAGCGGGGAGCTGTTTTTT. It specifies CAWSGGSGELFF.

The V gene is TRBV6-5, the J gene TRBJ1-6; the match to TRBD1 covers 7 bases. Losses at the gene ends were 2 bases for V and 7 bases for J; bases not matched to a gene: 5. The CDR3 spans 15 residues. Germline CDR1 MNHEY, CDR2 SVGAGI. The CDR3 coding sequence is TGTGCCAGCAGTTACGGAGGGGGCTTAAATTCACCCCTCCACTTT. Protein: CASSYGGGLNSPLHF.

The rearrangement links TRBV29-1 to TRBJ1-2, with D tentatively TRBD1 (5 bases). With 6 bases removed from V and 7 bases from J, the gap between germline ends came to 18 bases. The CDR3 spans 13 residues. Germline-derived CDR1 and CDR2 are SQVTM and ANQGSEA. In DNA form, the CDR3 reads TGCAGCGTGGAGGGGTGGGAGCGGAGTGGCTACACCTTC. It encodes CSVEGWERSGYTF.

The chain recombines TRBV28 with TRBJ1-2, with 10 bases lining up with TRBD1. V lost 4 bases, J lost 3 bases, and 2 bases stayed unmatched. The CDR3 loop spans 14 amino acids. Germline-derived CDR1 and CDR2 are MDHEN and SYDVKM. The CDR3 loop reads CASSSGQGHYGYTF. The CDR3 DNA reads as TGTGCCAGCAGTTCGGGACAGGGGCACTATGGCTACACCTTC.

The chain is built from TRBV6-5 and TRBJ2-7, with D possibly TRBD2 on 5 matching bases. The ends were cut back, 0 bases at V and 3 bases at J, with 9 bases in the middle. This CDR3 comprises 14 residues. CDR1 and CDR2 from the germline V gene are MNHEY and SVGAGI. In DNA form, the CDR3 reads TGTGCCAGCAGTTACTCACTTGGGAGCTACGAGCAGTACTTC. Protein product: CASSYSLGSYEQYF.

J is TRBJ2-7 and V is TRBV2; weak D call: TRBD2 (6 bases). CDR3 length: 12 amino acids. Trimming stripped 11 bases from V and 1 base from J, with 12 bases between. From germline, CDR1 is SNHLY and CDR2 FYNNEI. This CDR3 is CAGGDQSYEQYF. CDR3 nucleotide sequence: TGTGCCGGAGGGGACCAATCCTACGAGCAGTACTTC.

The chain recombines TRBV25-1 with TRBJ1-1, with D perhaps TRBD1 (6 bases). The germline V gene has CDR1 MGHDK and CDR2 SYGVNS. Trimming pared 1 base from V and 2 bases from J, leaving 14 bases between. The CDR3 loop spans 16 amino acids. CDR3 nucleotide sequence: TGTGCCAGCAGTGAATGGGGACAAATGGTAAACACTGAAGCTTTCTTT. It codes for CASSEWGQMVNTEAFF.

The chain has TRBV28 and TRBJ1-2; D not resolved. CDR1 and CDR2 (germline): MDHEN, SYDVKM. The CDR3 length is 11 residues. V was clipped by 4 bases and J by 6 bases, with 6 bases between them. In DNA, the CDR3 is TGTGCCAGCAGTTCCCCTAATGGCTACACCTTC. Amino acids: CASSSPNGYTF.